The clone carrying this TCR beta chain has just a few counts. Its antigen is unknown. Germline loops: CDR1 MNHNY, CDR2 SVGAGI (reference sequence). Trimming at V came to 11 bases and at J to 2 bases, leaving 11 bases not matched to a gene. The CDR3 length is 15 residues. The data belong to a study of human T cells and chemical hapten exposure. Whole-study context: Upper inner arm skin measuring approximately 2 cm by approximately 2 cm received 2% DPC for sensitization. The study patch tested 0.01% DPC on the upper back and read results at 6 days.

This sample's time point: patch test 2, 6 weeks after DPC sensitization. Treatment described: therapeutic diphenylcyclopropenone sensitization with weekly scalp DPC. Overall study findings and caveats: Expanded TCRs made up significantly more big CDR3 similarity clusters than controls did.

TCRdb reprocessed the RACE reads with MiXCR, giving one entry per CDR3 protein. The table shows about 95,000 distinct CDR3 sequences, with over 10% occurring only once. This receptor was identified in a woman in her thirties or forties with alopecia areata. Some clones in this sample may be carry-over from other donors' samples. The chain has TRBV6-6 and TRBJ1-5; 8 bases are a match to TRBD1. The material was whole blood, obtained in connection with sensitization to the hapten diphenylcyclopropenone (DPC). Here the CDR3 DNA reads TGTGCCGCGAAACTGGGGGGACAGGGCAATCAGCCCCAGCATTTT. Residues: CAAKLGGQGNQPQHF.